This T cell receptor (beta chain) was recovered during a study of a mutant IDH1 vaccine in newly diagnosed glioma. At the level of the study: Patients got their first vaccination 4-6 weeks after radiotherapy alone, or with temozolomide cycles. Receipt of radiotherapy, temozolomide, or both preceded the study, and most received both.

The time point here: week 35, safety follow-up. Doses comprised 300 ug of mutant IDH1 20-mer peptide each, plus topical imiquimod. This clone was seen more than once but under ten times. The antigen is undetermined. Using immunoSEQ multiplex PCR, the repertoire was profiled, and TCRdb retains in-frame clones only, with some absent. The data show tens of thousands of clones, 75% to 85% seen once. Trimming pared 5 bases from V and 0 bases from J, leaving 13 bases between. Germline loops: CDR1 SGHNT, CDR2 YENEEA. CDR3 length: 15 amino acids. The receptor comes from a man aged 40-55 years with glioma. This rearrangement joins TRBV11-3 to TRBJ1-1, with D unclear. The source was PBMCs, collected from a glioma patient whose treatment included an IDH1 peptide vaccine. CDR3 sequence: CASSHSGGMNTEAFF. The DNA for the CDR3 is TGTGCCAGCAGCCACTCCGGAGGTATGAACACTGAAGCTTTCTTT.